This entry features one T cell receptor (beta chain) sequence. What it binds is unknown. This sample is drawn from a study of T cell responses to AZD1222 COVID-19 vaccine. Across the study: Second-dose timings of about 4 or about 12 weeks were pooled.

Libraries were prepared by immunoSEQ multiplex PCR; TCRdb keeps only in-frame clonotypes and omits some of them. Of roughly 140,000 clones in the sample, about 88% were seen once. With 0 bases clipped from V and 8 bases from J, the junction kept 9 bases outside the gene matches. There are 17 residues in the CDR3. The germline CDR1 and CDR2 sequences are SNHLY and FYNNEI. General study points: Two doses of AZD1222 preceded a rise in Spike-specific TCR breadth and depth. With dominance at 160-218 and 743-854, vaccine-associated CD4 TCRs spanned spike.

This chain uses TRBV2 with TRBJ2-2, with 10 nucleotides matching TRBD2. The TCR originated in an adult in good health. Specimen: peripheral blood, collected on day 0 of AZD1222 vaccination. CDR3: CASSEATSGRALGELFF. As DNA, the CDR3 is TGTGCCAGCAGTGAAGCTACCAGCGGGAGGGCCCTGGGGGAGCTGTTTTTT.